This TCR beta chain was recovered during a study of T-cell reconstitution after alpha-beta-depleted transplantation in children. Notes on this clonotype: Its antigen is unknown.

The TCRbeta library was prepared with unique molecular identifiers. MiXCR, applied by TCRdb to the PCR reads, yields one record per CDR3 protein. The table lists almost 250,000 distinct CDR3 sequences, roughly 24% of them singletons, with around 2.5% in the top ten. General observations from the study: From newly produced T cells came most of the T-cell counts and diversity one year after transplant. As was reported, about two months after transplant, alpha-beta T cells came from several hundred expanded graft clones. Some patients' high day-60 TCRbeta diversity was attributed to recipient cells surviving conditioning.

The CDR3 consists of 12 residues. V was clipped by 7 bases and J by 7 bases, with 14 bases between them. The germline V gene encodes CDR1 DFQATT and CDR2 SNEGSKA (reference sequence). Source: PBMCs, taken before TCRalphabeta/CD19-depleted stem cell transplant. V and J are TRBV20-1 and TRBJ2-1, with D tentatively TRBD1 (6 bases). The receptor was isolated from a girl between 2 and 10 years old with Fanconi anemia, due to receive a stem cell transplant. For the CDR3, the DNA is TGCAGTGTAGGCAGGGGATGGAATGAGCAGTTCTTC. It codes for CSVGRGWNEQFF.